A single sample is the source of the 19 T cell receptor beta chains below, sequenced in a study of blood T cell repertoires in COVID-19. Profiling relied on immunoSEQ multiplex PCR, and the TCRdb table lists in-frame clones only, not all of them. The table includes around 190,000 clones, approximately 85% detected once. Material for sequencing was peripheral blood. The receptors were gathered from a woman in her fifties or sixties with acute or convalescent COVID-19.

V and J are TRBV9 and TRBJ2-1, with 8 bases aligning to TRBD2. The trim removed 2 bases at V and 4 bases at J, leaving 8 bases unmatched. The CDR3 extends over 16 amino acids. Germline V lookup: CDR1 SGDLS, CDR2 YYNGEE. CDR3 sequence: CASSVPAAGEYNEQFF. The DNA for the CDR3 is TGTGCCAGCAGCGTCCCAGCAGCGGGAGAGTACAATGAGCAGTTCTTC.

The chain has TRBV5-1 and TRBJ1-6; D gene uncertain. Deletions cut 0 bases from V and 1 base from J, with 5 bases between. The CDR3 is 15 residues long. Germline CDR1 and CDR2: SGHRS and YFSETQ. The CDR3 DNA follows: TGCGCCAGCAGCTTGGACAGTTCCTATAATTCACCCCTCCACTTT. Translation: CASSLDSSYNSPLHF.

J is TRBJ2-3 and V is TRBV5-1, with D perhaps matching TRBD1 (7 bases). This CDR3 spans 15 amino acids. Germline V gene sequence: CDR1 SGHRS, CDR2 YFSETQ. V was trimmed by 4 bases and J by 0 bases, leaving 12 bases between them. The CDR3 DNA reads TGCGCCAGCAGCACGGGGGACAGCAGCACAGATACGCAGTATTTT. As protein: CASSTGDSSTDTQYF.

This clone was counted once. This sequence joins TRBV2 and TRBJ1-1; 11 bases agree with TRBD1. The V segment lost 7 bases and the J segment 7 bases; nucleotides outside the gene matches: 8. The CDR3 runs to 14 residues. From germline, CDR1 is SNHLY and CDR2 FYNNEI. As DNA, the CDR3 is TGTGCCAGCATCCAAAGGGACAGGGGGGATGAAGCTTTCTTT. This sequence encodes CASIQRDRGDEAFF.

This chain links TRBV18 with TRBJ2-7, with D perhaps matching TRBD1 (5 bases). V was trimmed by 4 bases and J by 1 base, leaving 8 bases between them. Germline CDR1 reads KGHSH; CDR2 reads LQKENI. The CDR3 loop spans 13 amino acids. The CDR3 loop is CASSQGQSYEQYF. In nucleotides, the CDR3 is TGTGCCAGCTCACAGGGGCAATCCTACGAGCAGTACTTC.

The CDR3 is CAIKELSGELFF. The CDR3 DNA is TGTGCCATCAAGGAGTTATCCGGGGAGCTGTTTTTT. V and J are TRBV10-3 and TRBJ2-2; D not resolved. The ends were cut back, 7 bases at V and 6 bases at J, with 9 bases in the middle. The CDR3 spans 12 residues. CDR1 and CDR2 from the germline V gene are ENHRY and SYGVKD.

The V call is TRBV18, the J call TRBJ1-5, with D maybe TRBD1 (6 bases). The CDR3 is 16 residues long. V was shortened by 2 bases and J by 0 bases, with 11 bases between the two germline ends. Germline CDR1 and CDR2: KGHSH and LQKENI. CDR3 sequence: CASSPTDSLSNQPQHF. DNA of the CDR3: TGTGCCAGCTCACCAACGGACAGCCTTAGCAATCAGCCCCAGCATTTT.

The chain carries TRBV3-1 (or the pseudogene TRBV3-2) and TRBJ2-1; possibly TRBD2 for D (6 bases). Germline-derived CDR1 and CDR2 are LGHDT and YNNKEL (reference sequence). V lost 4 bases to trimming and J lost 6 bases, with 13 bases between them. The CDR3 runs to 14 residues. This CDR3 reads CASSRDSSTNEQFF. CDR3 sequence (DNA): TGTGCCAGCAGCCGGGACTCCTCCACCAATGAGCAGTTCTTC.

The J gene is TRBJ2-3, the V gene TRBV5-1; 9 nucleotides align to TRBD2. The CDR3 is 16 amino acids. Germline V gene sequence: CDR1 SGHRS, CDR2 YFSETQ. Unmatched junction bases numbered 6, after V lost 0 bases and J lost 4 bases. DNA for the CDR3: TGCGCCAGCAGCTTGGCTCTAGCGGGAAGGCCAGATACGCAGTATTTT. It codes for CASSLALAGRPDTQYF. The full variable domain, its missing parts supplied by reference TRBV5-1 and TRBJ2-3, is KAGVTQTPRYLIKTRGQQVTLSCSPISGHRSVSWYQQTPGQGLQFLFEYFSETQRNKGNFPGRFSGRQFSNSRSEMNVSTLELGDSALYLCASSLALAGRPDTQYFGPGTRLTVL.

The chain uses TRBV18 and TRBJ1-4; D unclear. The CDR3 sequence is 12 residues long. Germline V gene lookup returns CDR1 KGHSH and CDR2 LQKENI. V lost 6 bases and J 3 bases, leaving 5 bases between the germline ends. The CDR3 bases are TGTGCCAGCTCGAGTTCTAATGAAAAACTGTTTTTT. Its translation is CASSSSNEKLFF.

This chain joins TRBV19 and TRBJ2-1; 14 positions agree with TRBD2. The V gene end was trimmed by 4 bases and the J gene end by 7 bases; junction bases not matched to a gene: 3. Germline V CDR1 and CDR2: LNHDA, SQIVND (reference sequence). The CDR3 sequence is 15 residues long. In DNA form, the CDR3 reads TGTGCCAGTAGTACCGGACTAGCGGGAGGTAATGAGCAGTTCTTC. Its protein product is CASSTGLAGGNEQFF. The complete variable domain, with remaining parts taken from reference TRBV19 and TRBJ2-1, reads DGGITQSPKYLFRKEGQNVTLSCEQNLNHDAMYWYRQDPGQGLRLIYYSQIVNDFQKGDIAEGYSVSREKKESFPLTVTSAQKNPTAFYLCASSTGLAGGNEQFFGPGTRLTVL.

The V call is TRBV2, the J call TRBJ2-5; 10 bases match TRBD1. V shed 7 bases, J shed 8 bases, and the junction held 7 bases outside the gene matches. The CDR3 runs to 13 residues. Germline CDR1 reads SNHLY; CDR2 reads FYNNEI. In DNA form, the CDR3 reads TGTGCCAGCAAGAGGGACAGGGGAGGAACCCAGTACTTC. Translation: CASKRDRGGTQYF.

J is TRBJ2-2 and V is TRBV30, with 12 bases matching TRBD1. The CDR3 runs to 16 residues. Germline V lookup: CDR1 GTSNPN, CDR2 SVGIG (reference sequence). Losses at the gene ends were 6 bases for V and 5 bases for J; bases not matched to a gene: 10. The DNA for the CDR3 is TGTGCCTGCCCCCCCAGGGACAGGGGGCAAACCGGGGAGCTGTTTTTT. This encodes CACPPRDRGQTGELFF.

The V call is TRBV5-1, the J call TRBJ2-1; 11 positions match TRBD2. This CDR3 contains 16 residues. CDR1 is SGHRS, CDR2 YFSETQ, per germline. With 0 bases clipped from V and 5 bases from J, the junction kept 4 bases outside the gene matches. The CDR3 reads CASSLGRGLADNEQFF. CDR3 sequence (DNA): TGCGCCAGCAGCTTGGGCCGGGGACTAGCGGACAATGAGCAGTTCTTC.

V is TRBV7-2 and J is TRBJ2-5; 10 nucleotides match TRBD2. CDR3 length: 19 amino acids. The germline gives CDR1 SGHTA, CDR2 FQGNSA. Trimming took 1 base from V and 5 from J; bases not matched to a gene: 16. The CDR3 loop is CASSLELAGTQSIRETQYF. The CDR3 region has the DNA TGTGCCAGCAGCTTAGAACTAGCGGGAACCCAGAGTATACGGGAGACCCAGTACTTC.

This chain uses TRBV6-4 with TRBJ2-2; unclear D gene. The CDR3 is made up of 16 amino acids. Trimming removed 0 bases from V and 0 bases from J, with 8 bases in between. The germline gives CDR1 MRHNA, CDR2 SNTAGT. The CDR3 region is CASSDSAGTNTGELFF. The DNA for the CDR3 is TGTGCCAGCAGTGACTCAGCAGGCACGAACACCGGGGAGCTGTTTTTT.

The J gene is TRBJ2-1, the V gene TRBV6-1; 12 bases map to TRBD2. The trim removed 3 bases at V and 8 bases at J, leaving 5 bases unmatched. The CDR3 is 15 residues long. CDR1 and CDR2 from the germline V gene are MNHNS and SASEGT. The DNA of the CDR3 is TGTGCCAGCAGTGACGGACTAGCGGGATGGGATGAGCAGTTCTTC. This encodes CASSDGLAGWDEQFF.

The CDR3: CASSLRRNTEAFF. The DNA of the CDR3 is TGTGCCAGCAGCTTAAGGAGGAACACTGAAGCTTTCTTT. The chain couples TRBV13 to TRBJ1-1; D gene ambiguous. The germline V gene has CDR1 PRHDT and CDR2 FYEKMQ (reference sequence). V lost 2 bases to trimming and J lost 1 base, with 5 bases between them. CDR3 size: 13 residues.

This chain joins TRBV4-2 and TRBJ2-3; 14 bases are a match to TRBD2. CDR1 and CDR2 from the germline V gene are LGHNA and YNFKEQ. V lost 6 bases to trimming and J lost 5 bases; unmatched junction nucleotides: 4. This CDR3 region has 15 residues. CDR3 residues: CASRETSGRGDTQYF. CDR3 DNA sequence: TGTGCCAGCAGAGAGACTAGCGGGAGGGGAGATACGCAGTATTTT.